There are a few counts of the clone carrying this T cell receptor (beta chain). Its antigen is undetermined. Per germline, CDR1 MNHNS and CDR2 SASEGT. This CDR3 has 14 amino acids. V lost 5 bases and J lost 3, with 11 bases in between. The data were taken from a study of spatial heterogeneity in lung cancer. Points from the study as a whole: The number of expanded tumor alpha and beta chains correlated with mutation number.

TCR cDNA molecules each carried a unique molecular identifier. TCRdb fed the 5' RACE reads into MiXCR, producing one record per CDR3 protein. The repertoire consists of fewer than 30,000 distinct CDR3 sequences, with about 7% occurring once and the leading ten covering roughly 22%. Time point noted: sample taken at primary tumor resection. From tumor, nontumor lung or frozen PBMC, whole RNA was taken unsorted for sequencing. The sequenced sample was lung tumor tissue, obtained at surgery. The J gene is TRBJ2-1, the V gene TRBV6-1; tentative D call: TRBD1 (5 bases). This receptor was obtained from a male donor with early-stage non-small cell lung cancer. CDR3 in DNA: TGTGCCAGCAGTCGACAGATTGACTACAATGAGCAGTTCTTC. It encodes CASSRQIDYNEQFF.